Below, one T cell receptor (beta chain) is given with its context. The data are from a study of shared clonotypes between healthy human individuals. Overall study: The plates for each donor numbered three CD4 naive, three CD4 memory, two CD8 naive and one CD8 memory.

The assay was immunoSEQ multiplex PCR, and TCRdb's table has in-frame clones only and misses some. This sample has about 650,000 clones, with nearly 97% found just once. With V trimmed by 0 bases and J by 5 bases, 7 bases remained unmatched. Germline V gene data show CDR1 as SGHRS and CDR2 as YFSETQ. The CDR3 length is 15 residues. CD45RO-negative, CCR7-positively selected cells formed the naive CD8 fraction, excluding terminally differentiated effector memory CD45RA+ cells. The sample consisted of naive CD8+ T cells sorted from blood. The genes are TRBV5-1 and TRBJ2-7; TRBD1 matches at 8 bases. The sequence came from a woman under 40 in good health. The CDR3 region has the DNA TGCGCCAGCAGCTTGGGGGGACAGGAGTTGGACGAGCAGTACTTC. This translates into CASSLGGQELDEQYF.